Each of the 12 T cell receptor beta chains below was sequenced from the same sample in a study of cytomegalovirus exposure and HLA in healthy donors. The repertoire was sequenced with immunoSEQ multiplex PCR; TCRdb's copy has only in-frame clones and lacks some. The sample shows 150,000 to 200,000 clones, 86% of them seen only once. Sequencing was performed on PBMCs. Source of these receptors: a woman between 18 and 29 years old in good health and CMV-seronegative.

This clone was observed a single time. V and J are TRBV30 and TRBJ1-4; 8 bases are a match to TRBD1. V shed 1 base and J 7 bases; nucleotides not matched to a gene: 5. The CDR3 length is 14 residues. The V gene's germline CDR1 is GTSNPN and CDR2 SVGIG (reference sequence). CDR3 in DNA: TGTGCCTGGAGTGGTCAGGGGGCGCGTGAAAAACTGTTTTTT. Encoded protein: CAWSGQGAREKLFF.

This chain uses TRBV6-5 with TRBJ1-5, with 8 bases lining up with TRBD1. From germline, CDR1 is MNHEY and CDR2 SVGAGI. The CDR3 contains 14 residues. J lost 4 bases, V lost 6 bases, and 5 bases had no gene match. CDR3 sequence (DNA): TGTGCCAGCAGCCCCCGGACAGGGAATCAGCCCCAGCATTTT. Its translation: CASSPRTGNQPQHF.

The chain recombines TRBV6-1 with TRBJ2-3, with D perhaps matching TRBD2 (5 bases). Trimming removed 2 bases at V and 6 bases at J, with 9 bases between. In germline, CDR1 is MNHNS, CDR2 SASEGT. This CDR3 region has 13 residues. CDR3 nucleotide sequence: TGTGCCAGCAGTGAACGGGGTTGGGATACGCAGTATTTT. Translating gives CASSERGWDTQYF.

This chain connects TRBV18 to TRBJ1-4; D might be TRBD1 (5 bases). This CDR3 contains 16 residues. Trimming stripped 5 bases from V and 5 bases from J, with 18 bases between. Germline values: CDR1 KGHSH, CDR2 LQKENI. CDR3 in amino acids: CASSSRQTRSNEKLFF. The CDR3 region has the DNA TGTGCCAGCTCATCCCGACAGACTCGGTCGAATGAAAAACTGTTTTTT.

This sequence joins TRBV7-6 and TRBJ2-3, with a weak D call TRBD1 (6 bases). CDR3 length equals 16 residues. Trimming removed 4 bases from V and 0 bases from J, with 14 bases in between. CDR1 and CDR2 from the germline V gene are SGHVS and FNYEAQ. The CDR3 protein is CASSSYTGSSTDTQYF. The CDR3 DNA is TGTGCCAGCAGCTCCTACACAGGGTCTAGCACAGATACGCAGTATTTT.

About this clone: A much larger clone differs by one base, so this may be a read error. The same CDR3 arises from other DNA sequences in this sample as well. The V and J genes are TRBV5-1 and TRBJ1-4; 12 bases are shared with TRBD1. Germline V gene sequence: CDR1 SGHRS, CDR2 YFSETQ. This CDR3 spans 15 amino acids. The ends lost 0 bases at V and 8 bases at J; junction bases unmatched: 2. In DNA, the CDR3 is TGCGCCAGCAGCTTGGCCGGGACAGGGGGCGAAAAACTGTTTTTT. It encodes CASSLAGTGGEKLFF.

A note on this clone: One end of the junction is discordant with germline, which a read error may explain. The genes are TRBV11-2 and TRBJ1-3, with 7 bases lining up with TRBD1. The CDR3 is made up of 13 amino acids. In germline, CDR1 is SGHAT, CDR2 FQNNGV. DNA for the CDR3: TGTGCCAGCAGATTAGAGGGGGCGGACACCATATATTTT. It yields the protein CASRLEGADTIYF.

The chain links TRBV18 to TRBJ2-1; TRBD1 agrees at 9 bases. Germline lookup yields CDR1 KGHSH and CDR2 LQKENI. The junction had 6 bases not matched to a gene; V was cut back by 5 bases and J by 4 bases. This CDR3 has 15 residues. The CDR3: CASSDDRGIYNEQFF. The CDR3 DNA is TGTGCCAGCTCAGACGACAGGGGGATATACAATGAGCAGTTCTTC.

About this clone: Other DNA sequences in the same sample also yield this CDR3. V usage is TRBV9 and J usage is TRBJ2-2, with D unclear. There are 13 residues in the CDR3. V dropped 0 bases and J dropped 4 bases, with 4 bases sitting between them. Germline CDR1 SGDLS, CDR2 YYNGEE. CDR3 residues: CASSVASTGELFF. In nucleotides, the CDR3 is TGTGCCAGCAGCGTAGCGTCCACCGGGGAGCTGTTTTTT.

The V and J genes are TRBV6-5 and TRBJ2-1; 11 bases align to TRBD2. The CDR3 length is 15 residues. V shed 9 bases and J 2 bases; nucleotides not matched to a gene: 6. In germline, CDR1 is MNHEY, CDR2 SVGAGI. The CDR3 loop is CASGLAGLTYNEQFF. As DNA, the CDR3 is TGTGCCAGTGGACTAGCGGGTTTAACCTACAATGAGCAGTTCTTC.

The V gene is TRBV7-2, the J gene TRBJ1-5; tentative D call: TRBD1 (6 bases). CDR3 length: 14 residues. Germline assignment: CDR1 SGHTA and CDR2 FQGNSA. V dropped 2 bases and J dropped 4 bases, with 9 bases sitting between them. CDR3 region: CASSLPGVNQPQHF. The DNA of the CDR3 is TGTGCCAGCAGCTTACCAGGGGTGAATCAGCCCCAGCATTTT.

The chain joins TRBV9 to TRBJ2-5; TRBD2 aligns across 11 bases. Trimming at V came to 2 bases and at J to 1 base, leaving 4 bases not matched to a gene. Germline-derived CDR1 and CDR2 are SGDLS and YYNGEE. The CDR3 runs to 16 residues. DNA of the CDR3: TGTGCCAGCAGCGTGGCCGGGACTAGCGGCCAAGAGACCCAGTACTTC. It is translated as CASSVAGTSGQETQYF.